This T cell receptor beta chain was sequenced for a study of T cell responses to AZD1222 COVID-19 vaccine. This clone was counted a few times. Clones were read by immunoSEQ multiplex PCR, and TCRdb kept only the in-frame ones, dropping some. The table shows over 150,000 clones, with about 85% occurring only once. The CDR3 has 17 amino acids. Germline CDR1 and CDR2: SGHTA and FQGNSA. With 4 bases removed from V and 0 bases from J, the gap between germline ends came to 18 bases. The clonotype was recovered from an adult in good health. This specimen consisted of peripheral blood, obtained on day 0 of AZD1222 vaccination. The rearrangement uses TRBV7-2 and TRBJ1-1; D possibly corresponds to TRBD1 (5 bases). CDR3 amino acids: CASSSRSGTPMNTEAFF. Written as DNA, the CDR3 is TGTGCCAGCAGCTCCCGATCCGGGACCCCGATGAACACTGAAGCTTTCTTT.